This T cell receptor beta chain stems from a study of cytomegalovirus exposure and HLA in healthy donors. Study-level information: About 79% of several hundred genotyped donors fell in the Caucasian-associated ancestry cluster. Overall study results and limits: Links to common viral pathogens appeared, in a later analysis, for several of the most significant clusters.

Details on this clone: Antigen specificity is unknown.

At the time of sampling, donors were nominally healthy, though unrecorded immune exposures were likely. PCR employed 60 Vbeta and 13 Jbeta primers. Sequencing used immunoSEQ multiplex PCR; TCRdb keeps in-frame clones, though not all of them. This sample has 150,000 or so clones, with roughly 80% found just once. The material sequenced was PBMCs. The clonotype comes from a woman in her thirties or forties in good health and CMV-seropositive.

The CDR3 coding sequence is TGCGCCAGCAGTGAGTCGGGCTTAAAAGAGACCCAGTACTTC. It is translated as CASSESGLKETQYF. This chain uses TRBV10-2 with TRBJ2-5; no firm D call. Trimming took 0 bases from V and 3 from J, leaving 8 bases between them. This CDR3 has 14 amino acids. The germline V gene has CDR1 WSHSY and CDR2 SAAADI.